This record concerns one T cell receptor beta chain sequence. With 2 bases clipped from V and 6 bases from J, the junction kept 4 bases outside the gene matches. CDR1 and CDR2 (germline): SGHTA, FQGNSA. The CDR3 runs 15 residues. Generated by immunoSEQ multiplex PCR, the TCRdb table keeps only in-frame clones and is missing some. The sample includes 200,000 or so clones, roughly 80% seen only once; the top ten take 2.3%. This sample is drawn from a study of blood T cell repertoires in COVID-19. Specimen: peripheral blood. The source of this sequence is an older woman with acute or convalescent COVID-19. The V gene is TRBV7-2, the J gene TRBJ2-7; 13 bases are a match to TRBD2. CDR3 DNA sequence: TGTGCCAGCAGCTTAACTAGCGGGGGGGCTATCGAGCAGTACTTC. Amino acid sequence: CASSLTSGGAIEQYF.